The present T cell receptor beta chain was sequenced within a study of blood T cell repertoires in COVID-19. Trimming at V came to 8 bases and at J to 6 bases, leaving 6 bases not matched to a gene. CDR3 length: 13 amino acids. Looked up from germline, CDR1 is MDHEN and CDR2 is SYDVKM. The table came from immunoSEQ multiplex PCR; TCRdb's copy has only in-frame clones and leaves some out. Found here are some 390,000 clones, roughly 86% of them singletons; the top ten hold roughly 2%. Input material: peripheral blood. This sequence was found in a woman aged 60-75 years with COVID-19, enrolled during active disease. The chain uses TRBV28 and TRBJ2-2; 7 nucleotides match TRBD1. CDR3 nucleotides: TGTGCCAGCCAGGGACAGCAGGCCGGGGAGCTGTTTTTT. Amino acid sequence: CASQGQQAGELFF.